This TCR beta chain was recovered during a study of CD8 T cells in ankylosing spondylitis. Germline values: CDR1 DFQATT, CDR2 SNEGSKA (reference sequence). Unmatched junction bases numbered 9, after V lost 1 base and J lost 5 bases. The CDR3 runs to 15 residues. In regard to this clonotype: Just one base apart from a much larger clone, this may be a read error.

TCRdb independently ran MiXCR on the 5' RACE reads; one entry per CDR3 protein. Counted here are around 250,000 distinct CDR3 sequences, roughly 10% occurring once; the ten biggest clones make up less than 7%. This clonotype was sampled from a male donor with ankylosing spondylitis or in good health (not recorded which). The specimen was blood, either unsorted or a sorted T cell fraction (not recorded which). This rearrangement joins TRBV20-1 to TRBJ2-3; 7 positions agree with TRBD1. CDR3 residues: CSARGATGSGDTQYF. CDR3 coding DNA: TGCAGTGCTAGAGGCGCGACAGGGTCAGGAGATACGCAGTATTTT.